The following is a T cell receptor (beta chain) sequence with its context. V lost 2 bases and J 7 bases, leaving 15 bases between the germline ends. CDR1 is LGHDT, CDR2 YNNKEL, per germline (reference sequence). This CDR3 region has 16 residues. iRepertoire HTBI primers and Arm-PCR of CDR3 regions built TCR beta libraries. TCRdb reprocessed the multiplex PCR reads with MiXCR, giving one entry per CDR3 protein. The profile shows over 500,000 distinct CDR3 sequences, roughly 15% of them singletons. Time point described: newly diagnosed GD, antithyroid drugs for less than 3 months. Preparation of the TCR library used RNA extracted from PBMCs. This specimen belongs to a study of regulatory T cells in long-lasting Graves disease. This sample was shared with a second study, whose subject was T cells in Graves' hyperthyroidism and ophthalmopathy.

Material: peripheral blood mononuclear cells (PBMCs), obtained at new diagnosis, from a patient treated with antithyroid drugs. The chain carries TRBV3-1 and TRBJ1-6; perhaps TRBD1 as D (5 bases). This clonotype was sampled from a woman aged 25 to 39 with Graves disease. CDR3 DNA: TGTGCCAGCAGCCAAAACCGATATAACAGGAATTCACCCCTCCACTTT. Translated: CASSQNRYNRNSPLHF.